This T cell receptor (beta chain) appears in the sequencing data of a study of cytomegalovirus exposure and HLA in healthy donors. PCR amplification relied on 60 Vbeta primers (plus 13 Jbeta primers). Using immunoSEQ multiplex PCR, the repertoire was profiled, and TCRdb retains in-frame clones only, with some absent. This table lists about 120,000 clones. Germline CDR1 is SGHAT and CDR2 is FQNNGV. J gave up 2 bases and V 4 bases, and 8 bases lay outside the gene matches. The CDR3 consists of 16 residues. This chain connects TRBV11-2 to TRBJ2-3; TRBD2 aligns across 8 bases. The TCR was taken from a man aged 25-45 years in good health and CMV-seronegative. Sequences were obtained from PBMCs. The CDR3 DNA reads as TGTGCCAGCAGCTCGGGGGGGCGACCGGACACAGATACGCAGTATTTT. Protein: CASSSGGRPDTDTQYF.